The sequence of this TCR beta chain was determined in a study of OX40 agonist ivuxolimab in advanced cancers. The protocol was immunoSEQ multiplex PCR, while the TCRdb copy is restricted to in-frame clones and leaves out a portion. Among 45,000 to 50,000 clones listed, roughly 87% were seen once. With autoimmune disease history or systemic immunosuppression, patients were excluded. Sampling times: baseline, cycle 4 day 1, cycle 7 day 1. The input for sequencing was CD4+ or CD8+ T cells sorted from blood, taken in a trial of the OX40 agonist ivuxolimab. This clonotype originated in an adult with an advanced solid tumor such as melanoma, head and neck, liver or kidney cancer.

The CDR3 loop is CASSPTSGRAADTQYF. The CDR3 DNA sequence: TGTGCCAGCAGTCCCACTAGCGGGAGGGCCGCAGATACGCAGTATTTT. J is TRBJ2-3 and V is TRBV9; the match to TRBD2 covers 13 bases. Trimming at V came to 5 bases and at J to 4 bases, leaving 7 bases not matched to a gene. The CDR3 runs 16 residues. The germline CDR1 and CDR2 sequences are SGDLS and YYNGEE.